Given below is one T cell receptor (beta chain) in context. What it recognizes is unknown. The entry originates in a study of cytomegalovirus exposure and HLA in healthy donors. Overall study findings and caveats: Analyses of presence/absence relied on an assumption of roughly uniform sequencing depth across donors. Among the sequence variants, a highly shared cluster was likely an artifact of sequencing.

Germline CDR1 is LGHNA and CDR2 is YNFKEQ. The V end lost 4 bases, the J end lost 7 bases, and 19 bases lay between the germline ends. The CDR3 covers 15 residues. Primers for the PCR totalled 60 Vbeta and 13 Jbeta. Method: immunoSEQ multiplex PCR; TCRdb's copy keeps in-frame clones and lacks some. The data show 60,000 to 75,000 clones, around 64% seen once. The V call is TRBV4-2, the J call TRBJ1-2; D is unresolved. Sequences were obtained from PBMCs. The TCR comes from a woman aged 45-60 years in good health and CMV-seronegative. The CDR3 nucleotides are TGTGCCAGCAGCCTCGACCGGGGTGGAGCTCGTGGCTACACCTTC. Amino acid sequence: CASSLDRGGARGYTF.